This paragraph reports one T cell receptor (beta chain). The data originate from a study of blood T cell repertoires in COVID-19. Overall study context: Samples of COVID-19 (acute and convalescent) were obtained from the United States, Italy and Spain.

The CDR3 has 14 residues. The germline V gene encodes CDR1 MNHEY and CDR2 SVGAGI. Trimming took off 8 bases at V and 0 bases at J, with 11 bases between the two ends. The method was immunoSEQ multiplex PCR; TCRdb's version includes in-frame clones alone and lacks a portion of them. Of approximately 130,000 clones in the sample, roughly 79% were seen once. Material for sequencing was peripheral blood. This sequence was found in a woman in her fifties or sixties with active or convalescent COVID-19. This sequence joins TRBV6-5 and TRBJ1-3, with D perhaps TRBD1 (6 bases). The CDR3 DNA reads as TGTGCCAGCGGAAGGGACAACTCTGGAAACACCATATATTTT. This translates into CASGRDNSGNTIYF.